The source of this T cell receptor beta chain is a study of OX40 agonist ivuxolimab in advanced cancers. Study in general: Among those enrolled, mean age was roughly 62 years (range about 23 to 85) and over 70% were male. Prior checkpoint blockade (anti-PD-1, anti-PD-L1 or anti-CTLA-4) was permitted; approximately 40% had it.

Produced via immunoSEQ multiplex PCR; TCRdb's table is partial and in-frame only. The table lists some 86,000 clones, more than 90% of them singletons. Patients with a history of autoimmune disease or on systemic immunosuppression were excluded. Blood samples were obtained at baseline, cycle 4 day 1, and cycle 7 day 1. The CDR3 extends over 16 amino acids. The input for sequencing was CD4+ or CD8+ T cells sorted from blood, taken in a trial of the OX40 agonist ivuxolimab. The receptor was isolated from an adult with an advanced solid tumor such as melanoma, head and neck, liver or kidney cancer. The V gene is TRBV21-1, the J gene TRBJ1-1. TRBV21-1 is termed a pseudogene. The DNA of the CDR3 is TGTGCCAGCAAAAAACCCATCGGATCTATGAACACTGAAGCTTTCTTT. Protein sequence: CASKKPIGSMNTEAFF.